The rows below give T cell receptor beta chains drawn from one sample of a study of cytomegalovirus exposure and HLA in healthy donors. Clones were sequenced by immunoSEQ multiplex PCR, and TCRdb holds only the in-frame ones, with some missing. The repertoire holds 100,000 to 150,000 clones, with approximately 90% as singletons. The sequencing input was PBMCs. The source of these receptors is a woman younger than 30 in good health and CMV-seronegative. The CDR3 runs from the conserved cysteine through the conserved F or W. The order of the fields is V gene, clone size, J gene, CDR3 protein. Expanded clones get a size class; other rows say once, few or many, or leave the size out.

v_call: TRBV7-9
clone_size: .
j_call: TRBJ2-1
cdr3_aa: CASSLVEYNHEQFF

v_call: TRBV30
clone_size: once
j_call: TRBJ2-2
cdr3_aa: CAWSAGTKNTGELFF

v_call: TRBV11-3
clone_size: .
j_call: TRBJ2-1
cdr3_aa: CASSFGTSGRNEQFF

v_call: TRBV7-9
clone_size: .
j_call: TRBJ2-7
cdr3_aa: CASSLANHRERSYEQYF

v_call: TRBV9
clone_size: .
j_call: TRBJ1-1
cdr3_aa: CASSVGVSNTEAFF

v_call: TRBV7-3
clone_size: once
j_call: TRBJ2-1
cdr3_aa: CASSNWTSGSMYHEQFF

v_call: TRBV4-1
clone_size: .
j_call: TRBJ1-4
cdr3_aa: CASSQVYEKLFF

v_call: TRBV27
clone_size: .
j_call: TRBJ1-5
cdr3_aa: CASSPRWGGNQPQHF

v_call: TRBV7-3
clone_size: .
j_call: TRBJ2-3
cdr3_aa: CASSLTGPDTQYF

v_call: TRBV5-4
clone_size: .
j_call: TRBJ2-1
cdr3_aa: CASSLTQDRGQFF